These T cell receptor beta chains were read from a single sample in a study of cytomegalovirus exposure and HLA in healthy donors. Only in-frame clones appear in the TCRdb table, and some are missing; sequencing was by immunoSEQ multiplex PCR. The sample consists of 200,000 to 250,000 clones, roughly 80% of them appearing once. Specimen: PBMCs. These TCRs come from a girl aged 2 to 9 in good health and CMV-seronegative. Each CDR3 is given with its conserved first and last residue. D genes are given only for firm matches. Clone size is given for some rows only: seen once, a few or many times, or a class if the clone is expanded.

CDR3 DNA | CDR3 protein | V gene | D gene | clone size | J gene
TGCGCCAGCAGCTTGCTGGGACTTGTGGCAGATACGCAGTATTTT | CASSLLGLVADTQYF | TRBV5-1 | - | - | TRBJ2-3
TGCGCCAGCAGCAAAGAGACCGGGACACCGGCAGGAGTACCCCAGCATTTT | CASSKETGTPAGVPQHF | TRBV4-1 | - | once | TRBJ1-5
TGCAGCGTTGGACGGGGGTTTGGCTACGAGCAGTACTTC | CSVGRGFGYEQYF | TRBV29-1 | - | - | TRBJ2-7
TGTGCCAGCAGCTTACCAGGGCTAAGCGAGACCCAGTACTTC | CASSLPGLSETQYF | TRBV5-4 | - | - | TRBJ2-5
TGTGCCAGTAACTCTCAGAGTTCCCTAGATCAGCCCCAGCATTTT | CASNSQSSLDQPQHF | TRBV19 | - | - | TRBJ1-5
TGTGCCAGTAGTAGGAGCGGGAACACTGAAGCTTTCTTT | CASSRSGNTEAFF | TRBV19 | - | - | TRBJ1-1
TGTGCCAGCAAAGTTGGGCAGGGGGGTTACGAGCAGTACTTC | CASKVGQGGYEQYF | TRBV2 | - | - | TRBJ2-7
TGTGCCAGCAGTTATTCAGGCTCCACCTACGAGCAGTACTTC | CASSYSGSTYEQYF | TRBV6-5 | - | - | TRBJ2-7
TGTGCCAGTACGCCGAGCGGGGGAGACACTGAAGCTTTCTTT | CASTPSGGDTEAFF | TRBV19 | - | once | TRBJ1-1
TGTGCCACCAGCAGAGAGGTAAACGGTCTTGGCGAGCAGTACTTC | CATSREVNGLGEQYF | TRBV15 | - | - | TRBJ2-7
TGTGCCAGCAGCCGGATGACAGGTTCTCTGAACACTGAAGCTTTCTTT | CASSRMTGSLNTEAFF | TRBV5-6 | - | few | TRBJ1-1
TGTGCCAGCGGGTACGGGCAGGGGAACCAAGAGACCCAGTACTTC | CASGYGQGNQETQYF | TRBV6-5 | - | - | TRBJ2-5
TGCAGCGTTCTAACAGGGGGTCCTTACAATGAGCAGTTCTTC | CSVLTGGPYNEQFF | TRBV29-1 | TRBD1 | - | TRBJ2-1
TGTGCCAGTGAGGACTATTTCAGGGATGGTGAAAAACTGTTTTTT | CASEDYFRDGEKLFF | TRBV19 | - | few | TRBJ1-4
TGTGCCAGCAGTCCCAAACCCCCGGTACAGGGCACTGAAGCTTTCTTT | CASSPKPPVQGTEAFF | TRBV27 | - | - | TRBJ1-1
TGTGCCAGCAGCCAAGTTCGGGGGGCCAACACAGATACGCAGTATTTT | CASSQVRGANTDTQYF | TRBV14 | - | - | TRBJ2-3
TGCGCCAGCAGCCAAACTGTACAGCTGAACACTGAAGCTTTCTTT | CASSQTVQLNTEAFF | TRBV4-1 | - | - | TRBJ1-1
TGTGCCAGTATTCGGGGGATAGGCACTGAAGCTTTCTTT | CASIRGIGTEAFF | TRBV19 | - | - | TRBJ1-1
TGCAGCGGACTATTTCTCTCCGAGCAGTACTTC | CSGLFLSEQYF | TRBV20-1 | - | few | TRBJ2-7
- | CATSVAGGPYNEQFF | TRBV19 | - | - | TRBJ2-1
TGTGCCAGCAGTGGGACTAGCGGGAGTCGGACCCAGTACTTC | CASSGTSGSRTQYF | TRBV6-5 | TRBD2 | few | TRBJ2-5
TGTGCCTGTCCTGGGGCTACCCCCCAGGCCACAGATACGCAGTATTTT | CACPGATPQATDTQYF | TRBV30 | - | - | TRBJ2-3
TGCGCCAGCAGCTTGGAACCGGGACAGGAGACTTTCTTT | CASSLEPGQETFF | TRBV5-1 | TRBD1 | - | TRBJ1-1
TGTGCCAGCAGCTTACCAAAGGAGGCCTGGACTGAAGCTTTCTTT | CASSLPKEAWTEAFF | TRBV7-9 | - | - | TRBJ1-1
TGTGCCGGGCGGGACGCCTTGAACACTGAAGCTTTCTTT | CAGRDALNTEAFF | TRBV2 | - | - | TRBJ1-1
TGTGCCAGCAGTGAGAAGACAGGGGCGAGTGGGACTGAAGCTTTCTTT | CASSEKTGASGTEAFF | TRBV6-1 | TRBD1 | - | TRBJ1-1
TGTGCCAGCACGCGGAGTATAGCGGTCTACAATGAGCAGTTCTTC | CASTRSIAVYNEQFF | TRBV2 | - | - | TRBJ2-1
TGTGCCAGCAGTTTTGCGACAGAATTTAACACCGGGGAGCTGTTTTTT | CASSFATEFNTGELFF | TRBV13 | - | few | TRBJ2-2
TGTGCCTGGGAGAGGGTAGCCGTGACCTACGAGCAGTACTTC | CAWERVAVTYEQYF | TRBV30 | - | - | TRBJ2-7
TGCGCCAGCAGCCTCCAGGGCGGGGGCTTGAGGAACACTGAAGCTTTCTTT | CASSLQGGGLRNTEAFF | TRBV4-1 | - | - | TRBJ1-1
TGTGCCAGCAGCTTAGAGCCGATCTTCTCCTACGAGCAGTACTTC | CASSLEPIFSYEQYF | TRBV7-9 | - | - | TRBJ2-7
TGCGCCAGCAGCCTCGACACTTCACCGACCTACGAGCAGTACTTC | CASSLDTSPTYEQYF | TRBV5-1 | - | - | TRBJ2-7
TGTGCTAGTGGTTTGGTACCGCACAGTTCCTACGAGCAGTACTTC | CASGLVPHSSYEQYF | TRBV12-5 | - | - | TRBJ2-7
TGTGCCAGCACTGTTGGGGGGTACGACTCCTATAATTCACCCCTCCACTTT | CASTVGGYDSYNSPLHF | TRBV27 | - | - | TRBJ1-6
TGTGCCTGGAGTCCCGGACTAGCGGCGGATACGCAGTATTTT | CAWSPGLAADTQYF | TRBV30 | TRBD2 | - | TRBJ2-3
TGTGCCAGCAGCTCGGACTTTCAAGAGACCCAGTACTTC | CASSSDFQETQYF | TRBV5-6 | - | - | TRBJ2-5
TGTGCCAGCAGCCCGGGACTAGCGGAGCGCCTAGCCAAAAACATTCAGTACTTC | CASSPGLAERLAKNIQYF | TRBV5-6 | TRBD2 | - | TRBJ2-4
TGTGCCAGCAGTGGACCACTCAGGGGAAATGAAAAACTGTTTTTT | CASSGPLRGNEKLFF | TRBV6-1 | - | few | TRBJ1-4
TGTGCCAGCAGCTTAGCTTCTAGCACAGATACGCAGTATTTT | CASSLASSTDTQYF | TRBV7-9 | - | - | TRBJ2-3
TGTGCCAGCAGCTTAGGCCCTAGCGGCCATCAAGAGACCCAGTACTTC | CASSLGPSGHQETQYF | TRBV13 | TRBD2 | - | TRBJ2-5
TGTGCCAGCAGTGAAGAAGGTAGCGGGGGGCTTACCACAGATACGCAGTATTTT | CASSEEGSGGLTTDTQYF | TRBV6-1 | TRBD2 | - | TRBJ2-3
TGCGCCAGCAGCCAAGGGTCTAGGCAGGGGGCGGAGGGCTACACCTTC | CASSQGSRQGAEGYTF | TRBV4-1 | TRBD1 | - | TRBJ1-2
TGTGCCAGCTCGGCCGGGACAGTCAATCAGCCCCAGCATTTT | CASSAGTVNQPQHF | TRBV18 | TRBD1 | once | TRBJ1-5
TGTGCCAGCAGTTTATCCCCCGGGCGGGATGGAAACACCGGGGAGCTGTTTTTT | CASSLSPGRDGNTGELFF | TRBV27 | - | - | TRBJ2-2
TGTGCCAGCAGTGAATGGTTAGGGACAGGGGACTATGGCTACACCTTC | CASSEWLGTGDYGYTF | TRBV25-1 | TRBD1 | few | TRBJ1-2
TGTGCCAGCAGTGATGTCAGGGTGTCCACAGATACGCAGTATTTT | CASSDVRVSTDTQYF | TRBV2 | - | - | TRBJ2-3
TGTGCCAGCAGCCGTACAGACACTGAAGCTTTCTTT | CASSRTDTEAFF | TRBV7-9 | - | - | TRBJ1-1
TGTGCCAGCAGCGAGTCAGGACGGGGGAACACTGAAGCTTTCTTT | CASSESGRGNTEAFF | TRBV9 | - | - | TRBJ1-1
TGTGCCAGCGGTGAGGTCAGGGGCACTGAAGCTTTCTTT | CASGEVRGTEAFF | TRBV6-5 | - | - | TRBJ1-1
TGCAGCGTTGAACTTTTTATAGCGGGAGCCTATGGCTACACCTTC | CSVELFIAGAYGYTF | TRBV29-1 | - | - | TRBJ1-2
TGTTCCAGCAGCCACTGGACAGCTTCTCAAGAGACCCAGTACTTC | CSSSHWTASQETQYF | TRBV7-9 | - | - | TRBJ2-5
TGTGCCAGCAGCTTATCAGGGGACACTGAAGCTTTCTTT | CASSLSGDTEAFF | TRBV9 | - | few | TRBJ1-1
TGTGCCAGCAGTGCAGGGGATGAAGTGGACCGAGATACGCAGTATTTT | CASSAGDEVDRDTQYF | TRBV2 | - | once | TRBJ2-3
TGTGCCAGTAGTATAGGCACGGCAGGAACATATCAGCCCCAGCATTTT | CASSIGTAGTYQPQHF | TRBV19 | - | once | TRBJ1-5
TGTGCCAGCAGCTCAATACGCCCGACTAGCTTCAGCCATTTCTACGAGCAGTACTTC | CASSSIRPTSFSHFYEQYF | TRBV7-9 | TRBD2 | - | TRBJ2-7
TGTGCCAGCAGCTTGTCCAGGTCGGGAGGCTACACCTTC | CASSLSRSGGYTF | TRBV5-4 | - | - | TRBJ1-2
TGTGCCATCAGTGAAAGCCGGGGGGCCACAGATACGCAGTATTTT | CAISESRGATDTQYF | TRBV10-3 | - | - | TRBJ2-3
TGTGCCAGCAGCGCCAGGGAGAACACTGAAGCTTTCTTT | CASSARENTEAFF | TRBV27 | - | - | TRBJ1-1
TGTGCCAGCACTCCGGACAGGGACGAGGAGCTGTTTTTT | CASTPDRDEELFF | TRBV2 | TRBD1 | - | TRBJ2-2